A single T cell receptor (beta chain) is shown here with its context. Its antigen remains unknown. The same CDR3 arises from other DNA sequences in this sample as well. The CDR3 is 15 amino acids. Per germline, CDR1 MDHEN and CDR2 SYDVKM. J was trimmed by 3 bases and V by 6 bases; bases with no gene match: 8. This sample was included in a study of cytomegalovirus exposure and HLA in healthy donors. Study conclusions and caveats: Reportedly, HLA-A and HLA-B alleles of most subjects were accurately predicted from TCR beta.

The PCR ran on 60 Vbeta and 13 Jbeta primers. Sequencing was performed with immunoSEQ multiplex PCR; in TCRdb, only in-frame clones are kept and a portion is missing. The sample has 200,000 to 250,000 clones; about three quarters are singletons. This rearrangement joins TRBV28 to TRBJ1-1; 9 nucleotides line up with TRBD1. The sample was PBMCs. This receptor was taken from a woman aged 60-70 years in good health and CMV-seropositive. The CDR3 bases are TGTGCCAGCAGCCCTCGACAGGGGGTCGACACTGAAGCTTTCTTT. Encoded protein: CASSPRQGVDTEAFF.